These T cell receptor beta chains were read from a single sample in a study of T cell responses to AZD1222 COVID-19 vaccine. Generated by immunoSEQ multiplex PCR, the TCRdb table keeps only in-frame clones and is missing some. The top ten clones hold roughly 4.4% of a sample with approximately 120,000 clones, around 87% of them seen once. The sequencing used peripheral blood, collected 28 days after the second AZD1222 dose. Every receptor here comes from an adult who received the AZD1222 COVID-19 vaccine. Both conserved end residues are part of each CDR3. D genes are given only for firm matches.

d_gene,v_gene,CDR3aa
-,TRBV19,CATYLGASYGYTF
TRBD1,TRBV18,CASFSGTGSYEQYF
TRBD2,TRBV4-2,CASSLQGTTDTSTDTQYF
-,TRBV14,CASSQVRYEQYF
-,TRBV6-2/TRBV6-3,CASSLEAGELFF
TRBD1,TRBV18,CASSLSGTGLNEQYF
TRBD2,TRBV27,CASSSEGGSISEQYF
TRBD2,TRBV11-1,CASSLYMGGGDTQYF
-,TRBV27,CASSPRWGSTYEQYF
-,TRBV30,CAWSDSRGNTIYF
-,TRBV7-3,CASSPGQGWDYGYTF
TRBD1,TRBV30,CAWMDRGRFTEAFF
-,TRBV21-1,CASSNMVSSTEAFF
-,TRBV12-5,CASGSQGGTEAFF
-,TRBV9,CASSVRRGETQYF
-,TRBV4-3,CASSPSGAHYEQYF